This T cell receptor (beta chain) came from a study of CD8 T cells in ankylosing spondylitis (dated by TCRdb to the late 2010s). For context, the study as a whole: T cell receptor beta repertoires were profiled in healthy donors and ankylosing spondylitis patients so that disease-linked TCR variants could be found. The whole study cohort included under 140 healthy donors and about two dozen ankylosing spondylitis patients. Samples of peripheral blood were taken, and for ankylosing spondylitis patients, synovial fluid was collected as well.

The sequencing machine was an Illumina HiSeq 2500. Quantitative 5'-RACE with molecular barcodes was used to prepare TCR beta libraries. The source study handled its data this way. A new computational method, built on a probabilistic model of VDJ rearrangement, was used to identify disease-linked TCR variants. TCRdb redid the processing of the public reads, applying fastp at Q25 and MiXCR, and retained in-frame beta chains. Each record represents a unique CDR3 protein, reported with the most common genes and DNA among its rows. The authors' filters were not applied to this entry. The sample yields some 120,000 distinct CDR3 sequences; roughly 6.6% were counted once. Of the sample, more than 9% is held by the ten largest clones. As encoded in the germline V gene, CDR1 is SQVTM while CDR2 is ANQGSEA. V and J are trimmed by 3 bases and 7 bases, and the gene matches miss 12 bases of the junction. Inclusive of the bounding cysteine and phenylalanine, the CDR3 is 14 residues long. Only the CDR3 portion is preserved as DNA: 42 bases, with reading frame beginning at the first base.

Broad study findings and their caveats: The disease-linked clones had a CD8+ phenotype and were found at relatively low frequencies in peripheral blood. Some of the motif variants had been reported before in the synovial fluid and blood of reactive arthritis patients, a finding that suggests common disease-initiation mechanisms. Significant enrichment of the disease-linked clones was reported in matched synovial fluid samples from ankylosing spondylitis patients. Blood from ankylosing spondylitis patients appeared to be characterized by a TCR beta motif made up of under ten highly homologous amino acid variants.

This clonotype was counted at least ten times. Its recognized antigen is unknown. It has no much larger one-base neighbor in the sample; base qualities were not kept. The chain joins TRBV29-1 to TRBJ2-7; the junction holds 7 bases that match TRBD1. This sequence was found in a male donor with ankylosing spondylitis or in good health (not recorded which). The sequenced material came from blood, either unsorted or a sorted T cell fraction (not recorded which). The CDR3 reads as follows: CSVDSGQGVREQYF. The DNA is as follows: TGCAGCGTTGATTCAGGCCAGGGGGTAAGAGAGCAGTACTTC.